The next 5 T cell receptor beta chains were all read from a single sample in a study of blood T cell repertoires in COVID-19. Measured with immunoSEQ multiplex PCR; TCRdb has only the in-frame clones, and not every one. The sample holds around 260,000 clones, about 87% seen once. Sequencing was carried out using peripheral blood. These receptors were obtained from a man aged 60-69 years who had recovered from COVID-19.

This rearrangement joins TRBV7-2 to TRBJ2-3; D not resolved. Per the germline V gene, CDR1 is SGHTA and CDR2 is FQGNSA. Between the trimmed V and J ends, which lost 5 bases and 7 bases, there was a span of 10 bases. The CDR3 is 12 amino acids. CDR3 DNA: TGTGCCAGCAGCCTCAGTGGTTATACGCAGTATTTT. Translation: CASSLSGYTQYF.

The chain employs TRBV19 and TRBJ2-7; TRBD1 agrees at 10 bases. Per the germline V gene, CDR1 is LNHDA and CDR2 is SQIVND (reference sequence). The J segment lost 2 bases and the V segment lost 5 bases, leaving 18 bases of the junction unmatched. The CDR3 consists of 19 residues. Written as DNA, the CDR3 is TGTGCCAGTAGTGGCGGGACAGGGGCTTCACTAGTTTTCACCTACGAGCAGTACTTC. As protein: CASSGGTGASLVFTYEQYF.

The chain has TRBV7-6 and TRBJ1-5; 11 bases line up with TRBD1. V trimming: 5 bases; J trimming: 3 bases; junction bases outside the gene matches: 9. The CDR3 covers 17 residues. Germline CDR1 SGHVS, CDR2 FNYEAQ. The CDR3 sequence: CASSASPGQGVNQPQHF. DNA for the CDR3: TGTGCCAGCAGCGCGTCTCCGGGACAGGGGGTCAATCAGCCCCAGCATTTT.

V usage is TRBV6-4 and J usage is TRBJ2-2; tentative D call: TRBD2 (5 bases). The CDR3 has 17 residues. The ends were cut back, 6 bases at V and 2 bases at J, with 19 bases in the middle. Germline V gene data show CDR1 as MRHNA and CDR2 as SNTAGT. CDR3 DNA sequence: TGTGCCAGCAGCCCTCGGGGTAGGGCAGCCAACACCGGGGAGCTGTTTTTT. Translation: CASSPRGRAANTGELFF.

The chain couples TRBV30 to TRBJ2-3, with TRBD2 matching 8 bases. V lost 3 bases, J lost 2 bases, and 10 bases stayed unmatched. This CDR3 comprises 16 residues. CDR1 GTSNPN and CDR2 SVGIG come from the germline V gene (reference sequence). The CDR3 DNA sequence: TGTGCCTGGAGCCGAATGGCGGGGGGTAACACAGATACGCAGTATTTT. This sequence encodes CAWSRMAGGNTDTQYF.